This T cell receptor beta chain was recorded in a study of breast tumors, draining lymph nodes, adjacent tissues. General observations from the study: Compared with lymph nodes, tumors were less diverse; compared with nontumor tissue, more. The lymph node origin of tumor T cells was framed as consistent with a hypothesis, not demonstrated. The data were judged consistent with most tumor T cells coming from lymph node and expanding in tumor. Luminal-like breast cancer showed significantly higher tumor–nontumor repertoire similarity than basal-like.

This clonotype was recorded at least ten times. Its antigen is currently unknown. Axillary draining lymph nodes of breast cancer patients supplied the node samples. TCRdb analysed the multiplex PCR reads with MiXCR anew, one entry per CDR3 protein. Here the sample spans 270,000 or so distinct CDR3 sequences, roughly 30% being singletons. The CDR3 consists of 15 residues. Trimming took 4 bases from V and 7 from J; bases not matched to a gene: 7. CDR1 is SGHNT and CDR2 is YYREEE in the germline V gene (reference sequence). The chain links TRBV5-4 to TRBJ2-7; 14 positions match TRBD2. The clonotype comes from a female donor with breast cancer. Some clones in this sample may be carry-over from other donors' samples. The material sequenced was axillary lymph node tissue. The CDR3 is CASSPRLAGGREQYF. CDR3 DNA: TGTGCCAGCAGCCCAAGACTAGCGGGAGGGCGGGAGCAGTACTTC.